This T cell receptor beta chain appears in the sequencing data of a study of CD4 T cells in relation to SARS-CoV-2 and coronaviruses. As for this clone: Antigen: not known.

Before the COVID-19 pandemic, during about 2011-2019, CD4+ T cells were taken from unexposed donors. The cells were cultured for less than twelve days before CD4+ T cells were isolated. Testing used SARS-CoV-2 S/N and four cold-coronavirus spikes on unexposed-donor CD4+ T cells, cells permitting. The data were produced by immunoSEQ multiplex PCR, yet TCRdb's version contains in-frame clones alone and is incomplete. The sample gives some 20,000 clones, more than 60% of which show up once; about 15% is in the top ten. The CDR3 is made up of 13 amino acids. Germline-derived CDR1 and CDR2 are MNHEY and SVGAGI. V was cut by 4 bases and J by 4 bases, with 8 bases left in between.

The chain has TRBV6-5 and TRBJ2-1; D is unclear. The clonotype was recovered from a human donor in good health. The sequencing sample was made of CD4+ T cells from PBMCs, cultured in vitro. The CDR3 here is CASSSPGYNEQFF. CDR3 DNA sequence: TGTGCCAGCAGTTCCCCGGGTTACAATGAGCAGTTCTTC.